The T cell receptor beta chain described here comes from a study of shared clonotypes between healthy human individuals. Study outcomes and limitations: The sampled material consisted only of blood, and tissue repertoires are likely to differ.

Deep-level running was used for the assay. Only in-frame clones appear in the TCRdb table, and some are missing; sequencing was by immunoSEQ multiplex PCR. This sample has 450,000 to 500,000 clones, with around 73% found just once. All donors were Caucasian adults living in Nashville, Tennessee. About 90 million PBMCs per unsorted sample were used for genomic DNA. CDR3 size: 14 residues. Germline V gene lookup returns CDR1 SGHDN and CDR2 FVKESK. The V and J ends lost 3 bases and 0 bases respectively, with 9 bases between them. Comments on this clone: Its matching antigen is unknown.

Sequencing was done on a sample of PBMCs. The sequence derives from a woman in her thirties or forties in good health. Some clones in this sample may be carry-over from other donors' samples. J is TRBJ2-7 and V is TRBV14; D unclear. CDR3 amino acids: CASSQHISSYEQYF. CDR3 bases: TGTGCCAGCAGCCAGCATATTAGCTCCTACGAGCAGTACTTC.